This T cell receptor (beta chain) was retrieved from a study of blood T cell repertoires in COVID-19. Looking at the study overall: The study drew acute and convalescent COVID-19 samples from the United States, Italy and Spain. T cells, B-cell-depleted T cells, or PBMCs supplied cDNA or gDNA.

Authors' data handling: Reference gene primer amplification gave estimated nucleated cell counts. TCRdb's copy holds only in-frame clones and misses some; the assay was immunoSEQ multiplex PCR. The V and J calls and clone size come from that table; D and trimming were worked out from the DNA. Among some 73,000 clones listed, 90% were seen once. Sequencing was done on a sample of peripheral blood. This clonotype was sampled from a human donor in a cohort sampled during active COVID-19.

The CDR3 region is CASSPRQGNKVDTQYF. CDR3 coding DNA: TGCGCCAGCAGCCCCCGACAGGGTAATAAGGTAGATACGCAGTATTTT. The V gene is TRBV5-1, the J gene TRBJ2-3, with TRBD1 matching 7 bases. CDR1 SGHRS and CDR2 YFSETQ come from the germline V gene. J gave up 5 bases and V 4 bases, and 13 bases lay outside the gene matches. The CDR3 consists of 16 residues.